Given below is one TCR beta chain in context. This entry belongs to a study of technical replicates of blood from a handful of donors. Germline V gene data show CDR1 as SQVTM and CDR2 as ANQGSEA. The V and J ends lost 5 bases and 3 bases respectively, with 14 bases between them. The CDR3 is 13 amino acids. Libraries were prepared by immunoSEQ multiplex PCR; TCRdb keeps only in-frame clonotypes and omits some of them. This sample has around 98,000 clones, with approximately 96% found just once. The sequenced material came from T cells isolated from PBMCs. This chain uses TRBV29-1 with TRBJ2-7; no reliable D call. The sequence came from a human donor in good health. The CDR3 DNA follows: TGCAGCGTTCGGTCCTCGATAAACTACGAGCAGTACTTC. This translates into CSVRSSINYEQYF.